Sequencing of this T cell receptor beta chain was carried out in a study of metastatic and nonmetastatic thyroid tumors. Whole-study context: Across peripheral blood and tumor or nodule tissue samples taken from malignant and benign thyroid patients, the repertoires were compared with one another.

This clone was counted ten times or more. Other DNA sequences in the sample encode the same CDR3. Before thyroid surgery, none of the patients had received any treatment. MiXCR re-clonotyped the PCR reads for TCRdb. The sample carries about 20,000 clones, about 23% recorded once. Looked up from germline, CDR1 is SQVTM and CDR2 is ANQGSEA. This CDR3 contains 14 residues. The junction had 5 bases not matched to a gene; V was cut back by 0 bases and J by 6 bases. Source material: tumor tissue. This chain uses TRBV29-1 with TRBJ2-5; 9 bases are shared with TRBD1. The sequence was obtained from a male donor with papillary thyroid cancer or a benign thyroid nodule (not recorded which). Some clones in this sample may be carry-over from other donors' samples. CDR3 nucleotides: TGCAGCGTTGAAGATTTGGACAGGGGCCAGACCCAGTACTTC. This encodes CSVEDLDRGQTQYF.